This section outlines one T cell receptor beta chain sequence together with its context. Trimming cost V 7 bases and J 11 bases; bases outside gene matches: 16. Germline CDR1 and CDR2: SEHNR and FQNEAQ (reference sequence). The CDR3 loop spans 15 amino acids. TCRdb recomputed calls from the 5' RACE reads with MiXCR, one row per CDR3 protein. The repertoire holds 20,000 to 25,000 distinct CDR3 sequences, with 9.7% as singletons. Time point specified: blood at routine non-recurrence follow-up after resection. The input material, whole RNA from tumor, nontumor lung or frozen PBMC, was sequenced unsorted. The data were taken from a study of spatial heterogeneity in lung cancer.

The genes are TRBV7-9 and TRBJ1-1; TRBD1 matches at 10 bases. The sequence was obtained from a male donor with early-stage non-small cell lung cancer. The specimen was PBMCs, collected at follow-up. In DNA form, the CDR3 reads TGTGCCAGCACTACCACACTGACAGGGGGCGATGTGGCTTTCTTT. This gives the protein CASTTTLTGGDVAFF. The entire variable domain, with the rest obtained from reference TRBV7-9 and TRBJ1-1, is as follows: DTGVSQNPRHKITKRGQNVTFRCDPISEHNRLYWYRQTLGQGPEFLTYFQNEAQLEKSRLLSDRFSAERPKGSFSTLEIQRTEQGDSAMYLCASTTTLTGGDVAFFGQGTRLTVV.